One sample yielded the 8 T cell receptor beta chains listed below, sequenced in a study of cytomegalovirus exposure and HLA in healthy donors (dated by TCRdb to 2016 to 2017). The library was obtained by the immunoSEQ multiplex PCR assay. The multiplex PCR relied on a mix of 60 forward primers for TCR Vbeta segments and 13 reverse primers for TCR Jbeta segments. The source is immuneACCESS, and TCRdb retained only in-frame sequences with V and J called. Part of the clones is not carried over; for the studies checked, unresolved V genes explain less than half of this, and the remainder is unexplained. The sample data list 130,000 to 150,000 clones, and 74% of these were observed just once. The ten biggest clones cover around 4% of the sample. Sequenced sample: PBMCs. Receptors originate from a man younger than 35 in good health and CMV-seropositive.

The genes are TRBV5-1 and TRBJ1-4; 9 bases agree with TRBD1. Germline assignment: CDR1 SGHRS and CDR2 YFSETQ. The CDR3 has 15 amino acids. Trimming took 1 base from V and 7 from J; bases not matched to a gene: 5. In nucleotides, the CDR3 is TGCGCCAGCAGCTTGCAGGGACAGGGTCCTGAAAAACTGTTTTTT. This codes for CASSLQGQGPEKLFF.

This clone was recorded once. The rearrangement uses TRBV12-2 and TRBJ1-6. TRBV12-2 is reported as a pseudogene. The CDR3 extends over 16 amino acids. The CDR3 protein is CASRLEVEVGYSPLHF. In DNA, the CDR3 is TGTGCAAGTCGCTTAGAGGTAGAGGTCGGGTATTCACCCCTCCACTTT.

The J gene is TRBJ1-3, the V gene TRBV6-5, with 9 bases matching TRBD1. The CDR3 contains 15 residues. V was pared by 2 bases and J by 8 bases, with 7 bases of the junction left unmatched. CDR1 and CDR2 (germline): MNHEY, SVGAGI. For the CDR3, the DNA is TGTGCCAGCAGTTACCGCGACAGGGGGATGGACACCATATATTTT. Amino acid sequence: CASSYRDRGMDTIYF.

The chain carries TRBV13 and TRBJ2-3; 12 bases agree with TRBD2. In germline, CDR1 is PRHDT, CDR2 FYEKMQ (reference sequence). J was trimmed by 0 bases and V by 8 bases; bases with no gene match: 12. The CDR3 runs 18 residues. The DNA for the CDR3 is TGTGCCAGCCTCTCCCGGGCTAGCGGGAGGGGGAGCACAGATACGCAGTATTTT. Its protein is CASLSRASGRGSTDTQYF. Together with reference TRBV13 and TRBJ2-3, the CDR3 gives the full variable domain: AAGVIQSPRHLIKEKRETATLKCYPIPRHDTVYWYQQGPGQDPQFLISFYEKMQSDKGSIPDRFSAQQFSDYHSELNMSSLELGDSALYFCASLSRASGRGSTDTQYFGPGTRLTVL.

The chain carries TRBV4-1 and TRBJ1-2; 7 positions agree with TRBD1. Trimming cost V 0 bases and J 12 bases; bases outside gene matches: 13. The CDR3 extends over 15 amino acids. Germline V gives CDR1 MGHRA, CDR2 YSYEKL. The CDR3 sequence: CASSQDGIALGGHTF. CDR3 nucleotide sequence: TGCGCCAGCAGCCAAGATGGCATAGCGCTAGGGGGCCACACCTTC.

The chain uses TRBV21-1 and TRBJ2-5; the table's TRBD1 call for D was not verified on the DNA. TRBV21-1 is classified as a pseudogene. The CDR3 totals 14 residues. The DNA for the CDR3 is TGTGCCAGCAGCAAAAGGGGGTACCAAGAGACCCAGTACTTC. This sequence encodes CASSKRGYQETQYF.

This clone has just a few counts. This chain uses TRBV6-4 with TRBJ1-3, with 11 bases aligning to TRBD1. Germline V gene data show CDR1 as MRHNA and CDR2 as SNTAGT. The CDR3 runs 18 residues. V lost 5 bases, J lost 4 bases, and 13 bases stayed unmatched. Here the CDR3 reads CASSTPGTGGSEGNTIYF. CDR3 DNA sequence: TGTGCCAGCAGTACTCCCGGGACAGGGGGATCGGAAGGAAACACCATATATTTT.

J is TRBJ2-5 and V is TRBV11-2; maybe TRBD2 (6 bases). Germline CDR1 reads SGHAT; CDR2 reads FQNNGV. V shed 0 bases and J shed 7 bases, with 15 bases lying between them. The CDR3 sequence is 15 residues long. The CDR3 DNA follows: TGTGCCAGCAGCTTAGATGGGACTGCGTGGGCGACCCAGTACTTC. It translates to CASSLDGTAWATQYF.